These 23 T cell receptor beta chains came from one sample sequenced in a study of blood T cell repertoires in COVID-19. Some clones are missing from TCRdb's copy, which holds only in-frame ones; the method was immunoSEQ multiplex PCR. The repertoire consists of about 380,000 clones, with approximately 80% occurring once and the leading ten covering around 1%. The specimen sequenced was peripheral blood. All receptors derive from a human donor with acute or convalescent COVID-19. The donor label of this sample is uncertain.

The chain combines TRBV5-1 with TRBJ2-3; D gene unclear. The V end was cut by 5 bases, the J end by 3 bases, with 13 bases between. Germline CDR1 and CDR2: SGHRS and YFSETQ. There are 14 residues in the CDR3. CDR3 sequence reads: CASRWSLETDTQYF. The CDR3 region has the DNA TGCGCCAGCAGATGGAGTCTGGAAACAGATACGCAGTATTTT.

The chain combines TRBV24-1 with TRBJ2-1, with D unclear. Germline V gene lookup returns CDR1 KGHDR and CDR2 SFDVKD. The V and J ends lost 0 bases and 7 bases respectively, with 21 bases between them. The CDR3 runs 18 residues. The CDR3 sequence is CATSDLVTPETRWNEQFF. DNA for the CDR3: TGTGCCACCAGTGATTTGGTTACACCTGAGACAAGGTGGAATGAGCAGTTCTTC.

This chain joins TRBV4-2 and TRBJ2-7, with 8 nucleotides matching TRBD2. The CDR3 runs to 16 residues. V shed 0 bases and J 2 bases; nucleotides not matched to a gene: 6. Germline V CDR1 and CDR2: LGHNA, YNFKEQ. CDR3 sequence (DNA): TGTGCCAGCAGCCAAGATACCAGCGGGGGAGCCTACGAGCAGTACTTC. As protein: CASSQDTSGGAYEQYF.

The CDR3 reads CASSQDRRLSLTRRTQYF. For the CDR3, the DNA is TGTGCCAGCAGCCAAGATCGGAGGCTCTCTCTGACGAGAAGAACCCAGTACTTC. This rearrangement joins TRBV3-1 (or the pseudogene TRBV3-2) to TRBJ2-5, with D possibly being TRBD2 (5 bases). Germline V gene data show CDR1 as LGHDT and CDR2 as YNNKEL (reference sequence). The CDR3 covers 18 residues. V was clipped by 0 bases and J by 8 bases, with 25 bases between them.

This clone was recorded once. The chain carries TRBV25-1 and TRBJ1-1; 7 bases map to TRBD1. The CDR3 is 14 amino acids. The V segment lost 7 bases and the J segment 6 bases; nucleotides outside the gene matches: 11. CDR1 MGHDK and CDR2 SYGVNS come from the germline V gene. For the CDR3, the DNA is TGTGCCAGCAAGGGGGCAGGGCATACGGCTGAAGCTTTCTTT. Protein product: CASKGAGHTAEAFF. Full variable domain (outside the CDR3, taken from reference TRBV25-1 and TRBJ1-1): EADIYQTPRYLVIGTGKKITLECSQTMGHDKMYWYQQDPGMELHLIHYSYGVNSTEKGDLSSESTVSRIRTEHFPLTLESARPSHTSQYLCASKGAGHTAEAFFGQGTRLTVV.

This chain links TRBV5-6 with TRBJ1-2, with a tentative D call TRBD1 (6 bases). The CDR3 extends over 13 amino acids. Germline CDR1 reads SGHDT; CDR2 reads YYEEEE. Trimming took 5 bases from V and 8 from J, leaving 16 bases between them. CDR3 nucleotides: TGTGCCAGCAGACGGCAGGGGTTGAACGGCTACACCTTC. Its protein product is CASRRQGLNGYTF.

This sequence joins TRBV7-9 and TRBJ2-3, with a possible D match to TRBD2 (6 bases). The CDR3 is 13 amino acids. V was shortened by 4 bases and J by 9 bases, with 14 bases between the two germline ends. The V gene's germline CDR1 is SEHNR and CDR2 FQNEAQ (reference sequence). The CDR3 sequence: CASSSGRSDTQYF. CDR3 coding DNA: TGTGCCAGCAGCTCGGGGAGGAGTGACACGCAGTATTTT.

The V call is TRBV19, the J call TRBJ2-5; 7 nucleotides agree with TRBD2. J gave up 1 base and V 2 bases, and 4 bases lay outside the gene matches. The CDR3 length is 15 residues. Germline values: CDR1 LNHDA, CDR2 SQIVND (reference sequence). The DNA for the CDR3 is TGTGCCAGTAGTATACTGCTAGCGGCCCAAGAGACCCAGTACTTC. Translation: CASSILLAAQETQYF.

The chain combines TRBV6-2 or TRBV6-3 with TRBJ1-2; TRBD1 matches 8 bases. Unmatched junction bases numbered 17, after V lost 5 bases and J lost 6 bases. The germline V gene encodes CDR1 MNHEY and CDR2 SVGEGT. The CDR3 has 17 amino acids. The CDR3 DNA reads as TGTGCCAGCAGTGGCCTCCTTAACGGTGACAGGGGTAATGGCTACACCTTC. As protein: CASSGLLNGDRGNGYTF.

The rearrangement links TRBV7-9 to TRBJ1-2; D possibly corresponds to TRBD1 (6 bases). This CDR3 has 15 residues. The germline gives CDR1 SEHNR, CDR2 FQNEAQ (reference sequence). The germline V and J ends were trimmed by 2 bases and 6 bases, with 16 bases remaining between them. The CDR3 DNA reads TGTGCCAGCAGCTTAATGGCCCGGGGACACGATGGCTACACCTTC. Encoded protein: CASSLMARGHDGYTF.

This rearrangement joins TRBV21-1 to TRBJ2-5; the DNA was not used to check the table's D call, TRBD2. TRBV21-1 is tagged as a pseudogene. The CDR3 length is 15 residues. The CDR3 region has the DNA TGTGCCAGCAGCCCCCGCGGGTATCGAAAAGAGACCCAGTACTTC. Protein sequence: CASSPRGYRKETQYF.

The V call is TRBV3-1 (or the pseudogene TRBV3-2), the J call TRBJ2-5; 7 bases line up with TRBD2. Germline V gene data show CDR1 as LGHDT and CDR2 as YNNKEL (reference sequence). V lost 1 base and J lost 3; bases outside the gene matches: 11. This CDR3 is 17 amino acids long. CDR3 region: CASSQGGGPLGKETQYF. In nucleotides, the CDR3 is TGTGCCAGCAGCCAAGGGGGGGGTCCCCTAGGGAAAGAGACCCAGTACTTC.

V gene TRBV11-2 combines with J gene TRBJ2-7; tentative D call: TRBD1 (6 bases). The CDR3 sequence is 15 residues long. The V end was cut by 5 bases, the J end by 0 bases, with 14 bases between. Germline-derived CDR1 and CDR2 are SGHAT and FQNNGV. CDR3 loop: CASSAVGTSSYEQYF. The CDR3 DNA is TGTGCCAGCAGCGCCGTCGGGACATCCTCCTACGAGCAGTACTTC. Complete variable domain (other parts from reference TRBV11-2 and TRBJ2-7): EAGVAQSPRYKIIEKRQSVAFWCNPISGHATLYWYQQILGQGPKLLIQFQNNGVVDDSQLPKDRFSAERLKGVDSTLKIQPAKLEDSAVYLCASSAVGTSSYEQYFGPGTRLTVT.

V is TRBV5-1 and J is TRBJ2-2; 8 bases agree with TRBD1. CDR1 is SGHRS, CDR2 YFSETQ, per germline. This CDR3 is 16 amino acids long. Trimming took 4 bases from V and 0 from J; bases not matched to a gene: 5. The CDR3 region is CASSQTGQANTGELFF. The CDR3 coding sequence is TGCGCCAGCAGCCAGACGGGACAGGCGAACACCGGGGAGCTGTTTTTT.

The rearrangement links TRBV7-8 to TRBJ1-3, with 8 bases matching TRBD1. Per germline, CDR1 SGHVS and CDR2 FQNEAQ. After removal of 5 bases from V and 0 bases from J, the junction contained 3 bases not matched to a gene. This CDR3 contains 15 residues. The CDR3 nucleotides are TGTGCCAGCAGCGGGACAGGTACCTCTGGAAACACCATATATTTT. Translating it yields CASSGTGTSGNTIYF.

The chain has TRBV7-9 and TRBJ1-4, with D uncertain. The germline CDR1 and CDR2 sequences are SEHNR and FQNEAQ (reference sequence). Trimming pared 4 bases from V and 6 bases from J, leaving 21 bases between. There are 17 residues in the CDR3. Here the CDR3 reads CASSSHPLGLEDEKLFF. DNA for the CDR3: TGTGCCAGCAGCTCACACCCCCTCGGACTGGAAGATGAAAAACTGTTTTTT.

V gene TRBV12-5 combines with J gene TRBJ2-1; 8 bases align to TRBD2. CDR3 length: 16 residues. The V gene end was trimmed by 2 bases and the J gene end by 5 bases; junction bases not matched to a gene: 8. Germline assignment: CDR1 LGHNT and CDR2 FRNRAP. CDR3 residues: CASGLPRLAIDNEQFF. For the CDR3, the DNA is TGTGCTAGTGGTTTGCCGCGACTAGCGATCGACAATGAGCAGTTCTTC.

The chain employs TRBV5-5 and TRBJ1-2; no definite D call. Looked up from germline, CDR1 is SGHKS and CDR2 is YYEKEE (reference sequence). This CDR3 spans 13 amino acids. V was clipped by 0 bases and J by 4 bases, with 7 bases between them. CDR3 sequence: CASSLGSTYGYTF. The CDR3 DNA is TGTGCCAGCAGCTTGGGTTCTACCTATGGCTACACCTTC.

As regards this clone: This may be a read error: a much more frequent sequence differs by one nucleotide. Other nucleotide sequences in the sample specify the same CDR3. The J gene is TRBJ2-6, the V gene TRBV6-5; 10 nucleotides align to TRBD1. The length of the CDR3 is 15 residues. The trim removed 10 bases at V and 0 bases at J, leaving 3 bases unmatched. Germline V lookup: CDR1 MNHEY, CDR2 SVGAGI. This CDR3 reads CATRTGGSGANVLTF. The CDR3 DNA reads as TGTGCCACGCGGACAGGGGGCTCTGGGGCCAACGTCCTGACTTTC.

The genes are TRBV18 and TRBJ2-1; 8 bases agree with TRBD2. The V and J ends lost 3 bases and 6 bases, in that order; junction bases with no gene match: 7. This CDR3 has 15 amino acids. Germline CDR1 reads KGHSH; CDR2 reads LQKENI. The CDR3 is CASSPDGGEFNEQFF. The CDR3 nucleotides are TGTGCCAGCTCACCGGACGGGGGGGAGTTCAATGAGCAGTTCTTC.

The chain employs TRBV27 and TRBJ2-7; 8 bases agree with TRBD1. Per the germline V gene, CDR1 is MNHEY and CDR2 is SMNVEV (reference sequence). V was pared by 3 bases and J by 0 bases, with 13 bases of the junction left unmatched. The CDR3 loop spans 18 amino acids. Here the CDR3 DNA reads TGTGCCAGCAGTTTGCGACGGACAGGGCCCTTAAACTCCTACGAGCAGTACTTC. Protein: CASSLRRTGPLNSYEQYF.

Comments on this clone: The same CDR3 can be traced to other DNA sequences in this sample. Here the CDR3 reads CASRGTGRNQPQHF. Written as DNA, the CDR3 is TGTGCCAGCAGGGGGACAGGTCGGAATCAGCCCCAGCATTTT. The chain links TRBV6-5 to TRBJ1-5; 8 bases are a match to TRBD1. The CDR3 runs 14 residues. After removal of 6 bases from V and 4 bases from J, the junction contained 5 bases not matched to a gene. Germline-derived CDR1 and CDR2 are MNHEY and SVGAGI.

The rearrangement uses TRBV12-2 and TRBJ1-1; the table's D call, TRBD1, was not checked against the DNA. TRBV12-2 is tagged as a pseudogene. This CDR3 has 15 residues. CDR3 in DNA: TGTGCAAGACCCAGGGGGTCCCCACGGGACACTGAAGCTTTCTTT. Translating gives CARPRGSPRDTEAFF.